Below are 23 T cell receptor beta chains sequenced from a single sample in a study of blood T cell repertoires in COVID-19. Only in-frame clones appear in the TCRdb table, and some are missing; sequencing was by immunoSEQ multiplex PCR. Of around 100,000 clones listed, 85% were seen once; the top ten hold about 13%. Sequences were obtained from peripheral blood. Receptors were obtained from a human donor in a cohort sampled during active COVID-19.

This sequence joins TRBV5-1 and TRBJ2-1; TRBD2 aligns across 9 bases. V was clipped by 0 bases and J by 4 bases; unmatched bases: 5. This CDR3 comprises 16 residues. Per the germline V gene, CDR1 is SGHRS and CDR2 is YFSETQ. The CDR3 region is CASSLANSGGYNEQFF. CDR3 bases: TGCGCCAGCAGCTTGGCGAATAGCGGGGGATACAATGAGCAGTTCTTC.

The chain employs TRBV4-1 and TRBJ2-2; TRBD1 aligns across 7 bases. The J segment lost 6 bases and the V segment lost 1 base, leaving 2 bases of the junction unmatched. The CDR3 length is 14 residues. CDR1 and CDR2 from the germline V gene are MGHRA and YSYEKL. CDR3 in amino acids: CASSQADRAGELFF. CDR3 sequence (DNA): TGCGCCAGCAGCCAAGCTGACAGGGCCGGGGAGCTGTTTTTT.

J is TRBJ1-6 and V is TRBV5-4; 11 bases line up with TRBD1. Trimming cost V 4 bases and J 6 bases; bases outside gene matches: 6. Germline V CDR1 and CDR2: SGHNT, YYREEE (reference sequence). The length of the CDR3 is 16 residues. The CDR3 nucleotides read TGTGCCAGCAGCGAGGACGGGACAGGGGGTAATTCACCCCTCCACTTT. Protein sequence: CASSEDGTGGNSPLHF.

This clone was detected a few times. J is TRBJ2-1 and V is TRBV3-1 (or the pseudogene TRBV3-2); the match to TRBD1 covers 8 bases. Germline loops: CDR1 LGHDT, CDR2 YNNKEL (reference sequence). CDR3 length: 14 residues. V shed 7 bases, J shed 8 bases, and the junction held 10 bases outside the gene matches. The CDR3: CASNDRGSSDEQFF. The CDR3 region has the DNA TGTGCCAGCAACGACAGGGGCAGTTCGGATGAGCAGTTCTTC.

This clone was seen a few times. The chain recombines TRBV5-4 with TRBJ2-7, with a weak D call TRBD1 (6 bases). Per the germline V gene, CDR1 is SGHNT and CDR2 is YYREEE (reference sequence). The CDR3 extends over 15 amino acids. The germline V and J ends were trimmed by 1 base and 7 bases, with 18 bases remaining between them. The CDR3 DNA is TGTGCCAGCAGCTTGTCAACAGGGAACCTTCTGGAGCAGTACTTC. It is translated as CASSLSTGNLLEQYF. The full variable domain, with the rest looked up from reference TRBV5-4 and TRBJ2-7, is ETGVTQSPTHLIKTRGQQVTLRCSSQSGHNTVSWYQQALGQGPQFIFQYYREEENGRGNFPPRFSGLQFPNYSSELNVNALELDDSALYLCASSLSTGNLLEQYFGPGTRLTVT.

The chain links TRBV19 to TRBJ2-3; 9 bases line up with TRBD1. From germline, CDR1 is LNHDA and CDR2 SQIVND (reference sequence). The ends lost 5 bases at V and 4 bases at J; junction bases unmatched: 7. The CDR3 has 15 amino acids. The CDR3 spells CASSLGQGSADTQYF. CDR3 bases: TGTGCCAGTAGTCTGGGACAGGGTTCGGCAGATACGCAGTATTTT. The full variable domain, rest sourced from reference TRBV19 and TRBJ2-3, is DGGITQSPKYLFRKEGQNVTLSCEQNLNHDAMYWYRQDPGQGLRLIYYSQIVNDFQKGDIAEGYSVSREKKESFPLTVTSAQKNPTAFYLCASSLGQGSADTQYFGPGTRLTVL.

This chain uses TRBV9 with TRBJ2-3, with a weak D call TRBD2 (7 bases). Looked up from germline, CDR1 is SGDLS and CDR2 is YYNGEE. The CDR3 is made up of 19 amino acids. The germline V and J ends were trimmed by 1 base and 2 bases, with 23 bases remaining between them. The CDR3 is CASSVFPRGAAGLTDTQYF. The CDR3 DNA sequence: TGTGCCAGCAGCGTATTTCCCCGGGGGGCCGCCGGGCTCACAGATACGCAGTATTTT.

V gene TRBV23-1 combines with J gene TRBJ1-5, with 8 positions matching TRBD1. TRBV23-1 is flagged as an ORF with uncertain function. The CDR3 length is 15 residues. DNA of the CDR3: TGCGTCACCGTTCGGGACAGGAGAAATTATCAGCCCCAGCATTTT. Its translation: CVTVRDRRNYQPQHF.

The chain carries TRBV23-1 and TRBJ1-5; 7 bases align to TRBD1. TRBV23-1 is sorted into the ORF group, with uncertain function. V shed 4 bases and J 0 bases; nucleotides not matched to a gene: 6. This CDR3 is 16 amino acids long. CDR3 amino acids: CASSLVTGTSNQPQHF. For the CDR3, the DNA is TGCGCCAGCAGTCTTGTGACAGGGACTAGCAATCAGCCCCAGCATTTT.

The rearrangement links TRBV4-3 to TRBJ1-5; 7 bases map to TRBD1. Unmatched junction bases numbered 18, after V lost 0 bases and J lost 4 bases. CDR3 length: 20 residues. Germline V gene lookup returns CDR1 LGHNA and CDR2 YSLEER. The CDR3 sequence is CASSQDVTATGTLSNQPQHF. The CDR3 bases are TGCGCCAGCAGCCAAGATGTAACGGCGACAGGGACCTTGAGTAATCAGCCCCAGCATTTT.

This sequence joins TRBV10-3 and TRBJ2-5; TRBD1 aligns across 10 bases. There are 16 residues in the CDR3. V shed 5 bases, J shed 5 bases, and the junction held 11 bases outside the gene matches. Germline lookup yields CDR1 ENHRY and CDR2 SYGVKD. The CDR3 nucleotides are TGTGCCATCAGTCCTCAGGAGGGACAGGGGTGGGAGACCCAGTACTTC. This gives the protein CAISPQEGQGWETQYF.

As DNA, the CDR3 is TGTGCCAGCAGCCTAGGCGGGACTAGCGGTGGAGAGCAGTACTTC. Translation gives CASSLGGTSGGEQYF. V usage is TRBV3-1 (or the pseudogene TRBV3-2) and J usage is TRBJ2-7; 11 bases are shared with TRBD2. The CDR3 length is 15 residues. Germline V gene data show CDR1 as LGHDT and CDR2 as YNNKEL (reference sequence). Trimming at V came to 4 bases and at J to 7 bases, leaving 9 bases not matched to a gene.

The rearrangement joins TRBV6-5 to TRBJ1-1, with unresolved D. There are 11 residues in the CDR3. The germline gives CDR1 MNHEY, CDR2 SVGAGI. V was trimmed by 4 bases and J by 10 bases, leaving 10 bases between them. CDR3 DNA sequence: TGTGCCAGCAGTTCTCCCCGGGGAGCTTTCTTT. Translating it yields CASSSPRGAFF.

This clone was seen once. This chain joins TRBV2 and TRBJ1-1; tentatively, D is TRBD1 (6 bases). Germline V gene sequence: CDR1 SNHLY, CDR2 FYNNEI. The CDR3 spans 13 residues. V dropped 4 bases and J dropped 4 bases, with 10 bases sitting between them. This CDR3 is CASSGAGVTEAFF. The DNA of the CDR3 is TGTGCCAGCAGTGGGGCAGGGGTCACTGAAGCTTTCTTT.

The V gene is TRBV4-2, the J gene TRBJ1-3; D gene ambiguous. The length of the CDR3 is 15 residues. Germline V lookup: CDR1 LGHNA, CDR2 YNFKEQ. V lost 3 bases to trimming and J lost 0 bases, with 9 bases between them. This chain's CDR3 is CASSQDSTSGNTIYF. In nucleotides, the CDR3 is TGTGCCAGCAGCCAGGACTCTACCTCTGGAAACACCATATATTTT.

This sequence joins TRBV6-4 and TRBJ2-1, with TRBD2 matching 11 bases. Germline loops: CDR1 MRHNA, CDR2 SNTAGT. The V gene end was trimmed by 6 bases and the J gene end by 3 bases; junction bases not matched to a gene: 4. The CDR3 has 15 amino acids. CDR3 bases: TGTGCCAGCAGCGTAACTAGCGGGGGCTACAATGAGCAGTTCTTC. Translation gives CASSVTSGGYNEQFF.

This CDR3 is CASNLGVYEKLFF. Here the CDR3 DNA reads TGTGCCAGCAATTTGGGAGTTTATGAAAAACTGTTTTTT. V is TRBV6-5 and J is TRBJ1-4; D not certain. Trimming removed 7 bases from V and 6 bases from J, with 12 bases in between. The CDR3 loop spans 13 amino acids. Germline values: CDR1 MNHEY, CDR2 SVGAGI.

The chain has TRBV28 and TRBJ1-6; the match to TRBD1 covers 7 bases. Per the germline V gene, CDR1 is MDHEN and CDR2 is SYDVKM. V was pared by 4 bases and J by 7 bases, with 7 bases of the junction left unmatched. The CDR3 contains 15 residues. The CDR3 DNA is TGTGCCAGCAGTTACGACAGGGAGGTGAATTCACCCCTCCACTTT. Its translation is CASSYDREVNSPLHF.

V and J are TRBV12-5 and TRBJ1-1; 7 bases are shared with TRBD1. Germline trimming cut 8 bases from V and 6 bases from J; bases unmatched to any gene: 9. The CDR3 has 13 amino acids. Looked up from germline, CDR1 is LGHNT and CDR2 is FRNRAP. This chain's CDR3 is CASSVRGASEAFF. The CDR3, as DNA: TGTGCTAGTTCCGTCAGGGGGGCCTCTGAAGCTTTCTTT.

J is TRBJ2-7 and V is TRBV5-1, with 9 bases lining up with TRBD1. The CDR3 is 15 residues long. Germline CDR1 reads SGHRS; CDR2 reads YFSETQ. With V trimmed by 3 bases and J by 0 bases, 4 bases remained unmatched. The CDR3 is CASSYTGQGSYEQYF. CDR3 sequence (DNA): TGCGCCAGCAGCTACACGGGACAGGGCTCCTACGAGCAGTACTTC.

The gene calls are TRBV6-2 or TRBV6-3 and TRBJ1-3, with 7 bases fitting TRBD1. The CDR3 totals 13 residues. From germline, CDR1 is MNHEY and CDR2 SVGEGT. Trimming at V came to 5 bases and at J to 8 bases, leaving 6 bases not matched to a gene. The CDR3 nucleotides read TGTGCCAGCAGTCGGGGACAGATAGACACCATATATTTT. This encodes CASSRGQIDTIYF.

This clone was seen more than once but under ten times. The chain has TRBV3-1 (or the pseudogene TRBV3-2) and TRBJ2-3, with 11 nucleotides matching TRBD2. CDR1 is LGHDT, CDR2 YNNKEL, per germline (reference sequence). The CDR3 totals 16 residues. V lost 2 bases to trimming and J lost 2 bases; unmatched junction nucleotides: 3. The CDR3: CASSQQTSGATDTQYF. The CDR3 coding sequence is TGTGCCAGCAGCCAACAGACTAGCGGGGCCACAGATACGCAGTATTTT.

The chain is built from TRBV24-1 and TRBJ1-1, with D unresolved. The CDR3 length is 14 residues. The V and J ends lost 5 bases and 4 bases respectively, with 13 bases between them. Germline CDR1 is KGHDR and CDR2 is SFDVKD. The CDR3 is CATSVRGTGTEAFF. CDR3 DNA: TGTGCCACCAGTGTTAGAGGAACGGGCACTGAAGCTTTCTTT.